The next 5 T cell receptor beta chains were all read from a single sample in a study of radiation and T cells in renal cell carcinoma. The time point: baseline pretreatment blood. Documented treatment: 15 Gy SBRT to primary tumor, nephrectomy 4 weeks later. Clones were sequenced by immunoSEQ multiplex PCR, and TCRdb holds only the in-frame ones, with some missing. This sample yields about 150,000 clones, of which less than 90% are seen a single time; roughly 4% belongs to the top ten. Specimen: blood, collected from a patient whose treatment included radiotherapy and nephrectomy. The receptors come from a woman in her seventies with renal cell carcinoma.

This chain joins TRBV4-2 and TRBJ2-2; TRBD2 matches at 15 bases. The CDR3 is 19 residues long. The trim removed 4 bases at V and 2 bases at J, leaving 8 bases unmatched. Germline loops: CDR1 LGHNA, CDR2 YNFKEQ. The CDR3 spells CASSPTRTSGGANTGELFF. CDR3 coding DNA: TGTGCCAGCAGCCCGACCAGGACTAGCGGGGGGGCTAACACCGGGGAGCTGTTTTTT.

The J gene is TRBJ1-5, the V gene TRBV19, with D perhaps TRBD1 (5 bases). The CDR3 covers 14 residues. Germline V lookup: CDR1 LNHDA, CDR2 SQIVND (reference sequence). Trimming shortened V by 3 bases and J by 7 bases, and 13 bases separated the two germline ends. Written as DNA, the CDR3 is TGTGCCAGTAGTATTTTATTGGGGCAACAGCCCCAGCATTTT. Translated, it gives CASSILLGQQPQHF.

CDR3 protein: CASSAGLNYGYTF. In DNA form, the CDR3 reads TGTGCCAGCAGTGCCGGACTGAACTATGGCTACACCTTC. The rearrangement links TRBV2 to TRBJ1-2; D remains unclear. Trimming pared 4 bases from V and 2 bases from J, leaving 8 bases between. The V gene's germline CDR1 is SNHLY and CDR2 FYNNEI. There are 13 residues in the CDR3.

The chain employs TRBV2 and TRBJ1-2, with 9 bases that match TRBD1. In germline, CDR1 is SNHLY, CDR2 FYNNEI. The CDR3 has 14 amino acids. V lost 6 bases to trimming and J lost 8 bases; unmatched junction nucleotides: 10. The CDR3 sequence: CASRLDRGGEGYTF. The CDR3 DNA is TGTGCCAGCAGACTGGACAGGGGAGGGGAGGGCTACACCTTC.

The chain has TRBV5-1 and TRBJ1-1; D call uncertain. The germline CDR1 and CDR2 sequences are SGHRS and YFSETQ. V was clipped by 1 base and J by 0 bases, with 7 bases between them. This CDR3 comprises 14 residues. CDR3 loop: CASSLTNMNTEAFF. Here the CDR3 DNA reads TGCGCCAGCAGCTTGACAAACATGAACACTGAAGCTTTCTTT.